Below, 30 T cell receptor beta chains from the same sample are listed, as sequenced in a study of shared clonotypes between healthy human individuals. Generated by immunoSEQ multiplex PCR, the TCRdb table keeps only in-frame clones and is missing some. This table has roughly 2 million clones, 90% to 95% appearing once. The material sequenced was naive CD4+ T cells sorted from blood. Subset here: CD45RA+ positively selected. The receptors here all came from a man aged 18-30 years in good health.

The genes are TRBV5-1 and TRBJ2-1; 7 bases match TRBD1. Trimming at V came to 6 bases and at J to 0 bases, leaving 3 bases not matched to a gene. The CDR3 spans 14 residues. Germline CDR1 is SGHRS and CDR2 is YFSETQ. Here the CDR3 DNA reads TGCGCCAGCATTGGGGACAGCTCCTACAATGAGCAGTTCTTC. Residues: CASIGDSSYNEQFF.

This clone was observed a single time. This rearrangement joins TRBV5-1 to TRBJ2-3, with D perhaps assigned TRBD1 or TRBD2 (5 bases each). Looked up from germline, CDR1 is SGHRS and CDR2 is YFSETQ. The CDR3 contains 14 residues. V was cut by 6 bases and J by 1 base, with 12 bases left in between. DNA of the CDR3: TGCGCCAGCATGGGGGACCTCCGCACAGATACGCAGTATTTT. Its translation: CASMGDLRTDTQYF.

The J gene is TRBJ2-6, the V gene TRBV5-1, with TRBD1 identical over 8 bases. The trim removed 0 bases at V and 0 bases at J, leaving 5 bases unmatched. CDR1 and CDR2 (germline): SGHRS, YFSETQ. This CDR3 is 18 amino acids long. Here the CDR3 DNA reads TGCGCCAGCAGCTTGGGGACAGGGAAGGGCTCTGGGGCCAACGTCCTGACTTTC. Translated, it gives CASSLGTGKGSGANVLTF.

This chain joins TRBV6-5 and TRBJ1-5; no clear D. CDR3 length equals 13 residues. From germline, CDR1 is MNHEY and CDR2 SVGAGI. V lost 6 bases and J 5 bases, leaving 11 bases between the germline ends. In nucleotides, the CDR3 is TGTGCCAGCAGGCGATTCGAGTATCAGCCCCAGCATTTT. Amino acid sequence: CASRRFEYQPQHF.

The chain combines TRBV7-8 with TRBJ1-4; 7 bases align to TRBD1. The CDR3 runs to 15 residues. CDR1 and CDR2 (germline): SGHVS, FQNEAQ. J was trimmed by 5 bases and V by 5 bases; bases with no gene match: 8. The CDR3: CASSLVTGLNEKLFF. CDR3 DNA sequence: TGTGCCAGCAGCCTTGTGACAGGGTTAAATGAAAAACTGTTTTTT.

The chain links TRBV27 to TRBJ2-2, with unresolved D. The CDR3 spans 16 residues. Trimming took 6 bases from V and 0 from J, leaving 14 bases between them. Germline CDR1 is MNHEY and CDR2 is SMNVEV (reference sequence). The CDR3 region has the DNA TGTGCCAGCAGGGCCCTGGGCAACGCGAACACCGGGGAGCTGTTTTTT. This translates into CASRALGNANTGELFF.

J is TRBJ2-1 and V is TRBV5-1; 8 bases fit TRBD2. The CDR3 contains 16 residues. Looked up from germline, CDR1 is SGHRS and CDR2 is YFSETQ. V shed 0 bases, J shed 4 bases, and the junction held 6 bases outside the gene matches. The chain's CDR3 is CASSLVASSGYNEQFF. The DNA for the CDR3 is TGCGCCAGCAGCTTGGTGGCGTCTAGCGGGTACAATGAGCAGTTCTTC. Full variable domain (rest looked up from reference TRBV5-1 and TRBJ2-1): KAGVTQTPRYLIKTRGQQVTLSCSPISGHRSVSWYQQTPGQGLQFLFEYFSETQRNKGNFPGRFSGRQFSNSRSEMNVSTLELGDSALYLCASSLVASSGYNEQFFGPGTRLTVL.

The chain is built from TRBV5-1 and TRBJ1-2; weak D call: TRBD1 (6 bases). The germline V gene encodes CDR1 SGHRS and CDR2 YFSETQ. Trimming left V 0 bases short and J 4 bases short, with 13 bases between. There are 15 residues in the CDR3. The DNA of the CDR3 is TGCGCCAGCAGCTTGGGCGCAGGGGACGGCTATGGCTACACCTTC. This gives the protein CASSLGAGDGYGYTF.

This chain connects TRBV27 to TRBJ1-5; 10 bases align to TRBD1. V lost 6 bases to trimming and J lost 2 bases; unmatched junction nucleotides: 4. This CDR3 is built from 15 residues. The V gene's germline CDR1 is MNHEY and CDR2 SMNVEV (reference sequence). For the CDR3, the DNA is TGTGCCAGCAGAGCCGGGACAGGGGGCAATCAGCCCCAGCATTTT. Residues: CASRAGTGGNQPQHF.

The CDR3 nucleotides are TGTGCCATCAGTGTGCAGGAAGCGAATTCACCCCTCCACTTT. It is translated as CAISVQEANSPLHF. The chain links TRBV10-3 to TRBJ1-6; no definite D call. Germline lookup yields CDR1 ENHRY and CDR2 SYGVKD. Trimming removed 4 bases from V and 7 bases from J, with 11 bases in between. CDR3 size: 14 residues.

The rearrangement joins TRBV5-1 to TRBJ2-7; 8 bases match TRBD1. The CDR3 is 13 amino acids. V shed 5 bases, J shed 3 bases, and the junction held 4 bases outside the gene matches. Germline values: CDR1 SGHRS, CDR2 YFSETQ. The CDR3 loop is CASRLTGVYEQYF. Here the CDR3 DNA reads TGCGCCAGCAGACTGACAGGGGTCTACGAGCAGTACTTC. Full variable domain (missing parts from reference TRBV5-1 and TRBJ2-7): KAGVTQTPRYLIKTRGQQVTLSCSPISGHRSVSWYQQTPGQGLQFLFEYFSETQRNKGNFPGRFSGRQFSNSRSEMNVSTLELGDSALYLCASRLTGVYEQYFGPGTRLTVT.

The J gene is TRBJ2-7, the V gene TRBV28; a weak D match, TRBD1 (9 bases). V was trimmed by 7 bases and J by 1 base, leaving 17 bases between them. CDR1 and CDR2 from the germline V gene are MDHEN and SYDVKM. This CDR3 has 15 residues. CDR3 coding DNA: TGTGCCAGCACCCGTAGCGGGACAGGGTCCTACGAGCAGTACTTC. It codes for CASTRSGTGSYEQYF. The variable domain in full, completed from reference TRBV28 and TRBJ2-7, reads DVKVTQSSRYLVKRTGEKVFLECVQDMDHENMFWYRQDPGLGLRLIYFSYDVKMKEKGDIPEGYSVSREKKERFSLILESASTNQTSMYLCASTRSGTGSYEQYFGPGTRLTVT.

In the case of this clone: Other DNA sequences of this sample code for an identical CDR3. CDR3 protein: CASSQGTSGNTIYF. For the CDR3, the DNA is TGCGCCAGCAGTCAAGGGACCTCTGGAAACACCATATATTTT. The chain employs TRBV5-1 and TRBJ1-3, with D possibly matching TRBD1 (5 bases). Trimming removed 5 bases from V and 0 bases from J, with 9 bases in between. The CDR3 is 14 amino acids. The germline gives CDR1 SGHRS, CDR2 YFSETQ.

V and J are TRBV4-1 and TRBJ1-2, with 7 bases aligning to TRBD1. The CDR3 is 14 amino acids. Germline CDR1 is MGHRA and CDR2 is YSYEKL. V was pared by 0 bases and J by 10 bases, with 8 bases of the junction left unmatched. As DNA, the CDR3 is TGCGCCAGCAGCCAAGATAGGGGGCTTACAGTCTACACCTTC. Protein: CASSQDRGLTVYTF.

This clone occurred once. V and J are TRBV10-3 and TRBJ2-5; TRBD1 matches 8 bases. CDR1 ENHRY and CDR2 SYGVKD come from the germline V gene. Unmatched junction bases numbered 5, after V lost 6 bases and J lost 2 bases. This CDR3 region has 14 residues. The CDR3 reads CAIRGQAHQETQYF. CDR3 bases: TGTGCCATCAGGGGACAGGCACATCAAGAGACCCAGTACTTC.

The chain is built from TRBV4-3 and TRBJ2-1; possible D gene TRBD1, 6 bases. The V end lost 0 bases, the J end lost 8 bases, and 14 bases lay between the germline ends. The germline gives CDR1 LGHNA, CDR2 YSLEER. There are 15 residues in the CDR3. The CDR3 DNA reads TGCGCCAGCAGCCAAGATCGGACAGCATTTTATGAGCAGTTCTTC. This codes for CASSQDRTAFYEQFF.

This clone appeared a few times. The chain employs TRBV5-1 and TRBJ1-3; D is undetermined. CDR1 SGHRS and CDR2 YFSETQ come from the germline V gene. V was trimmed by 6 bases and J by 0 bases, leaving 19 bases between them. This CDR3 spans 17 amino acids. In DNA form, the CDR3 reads TGCGCCAGCAAGAGCTCCTACAGCAGTTCCTCTGGAAACACCATATATTTT. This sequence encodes CASKSSYSSSSGNTIYF.

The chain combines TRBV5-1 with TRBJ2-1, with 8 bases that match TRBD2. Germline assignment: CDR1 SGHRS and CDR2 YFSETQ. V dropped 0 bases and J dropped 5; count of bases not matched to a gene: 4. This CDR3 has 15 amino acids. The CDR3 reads CASSLVTSGNNEQFF. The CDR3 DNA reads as TGCGCCAGCAGCTTGGTCACTAGCGGAAACAATGAGCAGTTCTTC.

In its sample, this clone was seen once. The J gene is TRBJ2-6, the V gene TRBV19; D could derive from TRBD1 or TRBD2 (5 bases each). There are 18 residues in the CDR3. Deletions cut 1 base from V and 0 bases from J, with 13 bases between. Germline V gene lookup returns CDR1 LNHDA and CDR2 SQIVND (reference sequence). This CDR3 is CASSIGGALSSGANVLTF. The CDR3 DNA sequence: TGTGCCAGTAGTATAGGAGGGGCCCTTAGCTCTGGGGCCAACGTCCTGACTTTC.

The CDR3 reads CASSTGQNLNSPLHF. The CDR3 bases are TGTGCCAGCAGCACGGGACAGAATCTTAATTCACCCCTCCACTTT. This sequence joins TRBV5-5 and TRBJ1-6, with TRBD1 identical over 7 bases. Trimming removed 4 bases from V and 6 bases from J; junction bases left unmatched: 7. CDR1 is SGHKS and CDR2 is YYEKEE in the germline V gene (reference sequence). The CDR3 is 15 residues long.

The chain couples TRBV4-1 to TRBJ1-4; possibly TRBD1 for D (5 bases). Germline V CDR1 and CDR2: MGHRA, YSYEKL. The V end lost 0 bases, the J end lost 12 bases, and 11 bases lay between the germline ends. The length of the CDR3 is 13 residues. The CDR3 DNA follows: TGCGCCAGCAGCCAAGATAGGGGTCGCCAACTGTTTTTT. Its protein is CASSQDRGRQLFF.

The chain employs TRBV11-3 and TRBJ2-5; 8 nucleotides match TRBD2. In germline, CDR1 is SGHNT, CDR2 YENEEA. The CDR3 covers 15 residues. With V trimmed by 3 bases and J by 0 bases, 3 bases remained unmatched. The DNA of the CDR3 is TGTGCCAGCAGCTTGGCTAGCGGGCACCAAGAGACCCAGTACTTC. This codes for CASSLASGHQETQYF. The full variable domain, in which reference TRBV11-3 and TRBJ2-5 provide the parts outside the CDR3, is EAGVVQSPRYKIIEKKQPVAFWCNPISGHNTLYWYLQNLGQGPELLIRYENEEAVDDSQLPKDRFSAERLKGVDSTLKIQPAELGDSAVYLCASSLASGHQETQYFGPGTRLLVL.

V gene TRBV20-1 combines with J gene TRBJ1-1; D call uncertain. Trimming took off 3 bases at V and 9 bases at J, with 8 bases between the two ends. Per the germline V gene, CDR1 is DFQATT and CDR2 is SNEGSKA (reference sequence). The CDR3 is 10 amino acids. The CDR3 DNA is TGCAGTGCTAGTTGGATCAAAGCTTTCTTT. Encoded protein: CSASWIKAFF.

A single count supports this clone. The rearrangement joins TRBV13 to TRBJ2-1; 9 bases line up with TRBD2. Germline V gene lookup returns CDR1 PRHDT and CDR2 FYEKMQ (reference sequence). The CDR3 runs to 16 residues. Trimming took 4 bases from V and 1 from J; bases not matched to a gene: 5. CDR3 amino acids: CASSSLAGRSYNEQFF. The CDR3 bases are TGTGCCAGCAGCTCCCTAGCGGGGAGGTCCTACAATGAGCAGTTCTTC.

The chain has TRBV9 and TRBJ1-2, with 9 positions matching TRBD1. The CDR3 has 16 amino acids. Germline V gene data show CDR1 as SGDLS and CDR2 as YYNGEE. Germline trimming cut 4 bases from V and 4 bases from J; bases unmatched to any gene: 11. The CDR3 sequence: CASSPQGGQGFYGYTF. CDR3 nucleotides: TGTGCCAGCAGCCCCCAGGGGGGACAGGGTTTCTATGGCTACACCTTC.

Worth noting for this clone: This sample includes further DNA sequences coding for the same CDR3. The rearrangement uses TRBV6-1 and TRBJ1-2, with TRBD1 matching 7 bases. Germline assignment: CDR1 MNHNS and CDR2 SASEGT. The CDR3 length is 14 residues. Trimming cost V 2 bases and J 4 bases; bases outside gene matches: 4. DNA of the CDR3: TGTGCCAGCAGTGAAAAGGGACAGTCCTATGGCTACACCTTC. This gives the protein CASSEKGQSYGYTF.

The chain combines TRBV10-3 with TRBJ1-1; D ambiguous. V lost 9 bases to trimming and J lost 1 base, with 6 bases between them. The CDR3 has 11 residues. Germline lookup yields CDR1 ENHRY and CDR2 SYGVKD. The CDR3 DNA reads TGTGCCATTGCAGAGAACACTGAAGCTTTCTTT. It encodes CAIAENTEAFF.

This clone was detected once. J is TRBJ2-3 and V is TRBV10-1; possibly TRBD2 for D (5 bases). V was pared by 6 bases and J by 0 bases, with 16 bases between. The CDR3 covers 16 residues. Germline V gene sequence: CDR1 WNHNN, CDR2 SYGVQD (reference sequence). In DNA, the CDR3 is TGCGCCAGCAGCGGCTCGGCTAGCCTTAGCACAGATACGCAGTATTTT. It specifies CASSGSASLSTDTQYF.

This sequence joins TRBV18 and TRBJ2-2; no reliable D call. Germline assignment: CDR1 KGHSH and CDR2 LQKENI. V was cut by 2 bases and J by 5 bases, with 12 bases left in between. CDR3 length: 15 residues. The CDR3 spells CASSPDLRSTGELFF. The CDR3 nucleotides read TGTGCCAGCTCACCAGACCTTCGGTCTACCGGGGAGCTGTTTTTT.

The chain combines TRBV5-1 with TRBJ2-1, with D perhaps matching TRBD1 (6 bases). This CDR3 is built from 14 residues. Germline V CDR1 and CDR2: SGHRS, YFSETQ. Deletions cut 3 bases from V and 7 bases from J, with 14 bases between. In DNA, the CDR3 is TGCGCCAGCAGCTCAACAGGGTTAGGGAATGAGCAGTTCTTC. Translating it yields CASSSTGLGNEQFF.